This TCR beta chain appears in the sequencing data of a study of cytomegalovirus exposure and HLA in healthy donors. The study ran its PCR with 60 Vbeta and 13 Jbeta primers. Here immunoSEQ multiplex PCR was the method, and the copy in TCRdb shows in-frame clones only, minus some. The table lists over 150,000 clones, roughly 85% of them singletons. Germline V gene sequence: CDR1 ENHRY, CDR2 SYGVKD. The ends lost 8 bases at V and 4 bases at J; junction bases unmatched: 17. The CDR3 totals 17 residues. The TCR sequence derives from a middle-aged man in good health and CMV-seronegative. This chain links TRBV10-3 with TRBJ2-3; the match to TRBD1 covers 8 bases. Sequenced input: PBMCs. The CDR3 DNA is TGTGCCATCCGCAGGGCCCCAGGGGGCCCGGGGGCAGATACGCAGTATTTT. Protein product: CAIRRAPGGPGADTQYF.